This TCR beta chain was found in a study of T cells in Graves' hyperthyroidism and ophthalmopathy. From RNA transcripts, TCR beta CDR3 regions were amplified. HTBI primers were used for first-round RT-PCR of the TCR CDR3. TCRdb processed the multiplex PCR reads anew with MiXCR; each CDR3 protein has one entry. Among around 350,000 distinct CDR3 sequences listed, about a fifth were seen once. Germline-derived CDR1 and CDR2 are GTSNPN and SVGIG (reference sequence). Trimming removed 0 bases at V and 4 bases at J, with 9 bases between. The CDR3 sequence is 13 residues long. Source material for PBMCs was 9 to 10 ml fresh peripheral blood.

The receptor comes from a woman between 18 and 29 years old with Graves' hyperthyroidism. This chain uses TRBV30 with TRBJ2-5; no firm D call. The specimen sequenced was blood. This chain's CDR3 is CAWSVRGLETQYF. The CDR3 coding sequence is TGTGCCTGGAGTGTACGTGGGCTAGAGACCCAGTACTTC.